A selection of T cell receptor beta chains follows, all from one sample in a study of blood T cell repertoires in COVID-19. Assay: immunoSEQ multiplex PCR; the TCRdb copy retains only in-frame clones and omits some. Of about 49,000 clones in the sample, 85% to 90% were seen once. Sequencing was done on a sample of peripheral blood. All receptors derive from a man aged 35-49 years with active COVID-19. The CDR3 runs from the conserved cysteine through the conserved F or W. The order of the fields is D gene, J gene, V gene, clone size, CDR3 DNA, CDR3 protein. The D gene is left open where the match is weak. For some rows the clone size is stated as once, few or many, or as a class when expanded; others skip it.

TRBD2,TRBJ2-1,TRBV6-5,-,TGTGCCAGCACCGTGGCTAGCGGCTACAATGAGCAGTTCTTC,CASTVASGYNEQFF
-,TRBJ1-1,TRBV5-6,-,TGTGCCAGCAGCTTGGCCGGGGGGACGGGGCCTGAAGCTTTCTTT,CASSLAGGTGPEAFF
TRBD1,TRBJ1-2,TRBV5-1,-,TGCGCCAGCAGCTTTCGGACAGGGGACCTGGGGGGCTACACCTTC,CASSFRTGDLGGYTF
TRBD1,TRBJ2-7,TRBV19,once,TGTGCCAGTAGTATAGACAGGGGGCCCTACGAGCAGTACTTC,CASSIDRGPYEQYF
TRBD1,TRBJ1-1,TRBV18,-,TGTGCCAGCTCACTTTCGACGGGACAGGTCCTCACTGAAGCTTTCTTT,CASSLSTGQVLTEAFF
-,TRBJ1-3,TRBV7-9,-,TGTGCCAGCAGCTTGGTTCGTTTCGATAGCTCTGGAAACACCATATATTTT,CASSLVRFDSSGNTIYF
TRBD2,TRBJ2-1,TRBV15,-,TGTGCCACCAGCACCGAGGAGGGTCTAGCGGACAATGAGCAGTTCTTC,CATSTEEGLADNEQFF
-,TRBJ2-1,TRBV18,-,TGTGCCAGCTCCCTCGGCGGTACGGCGGGTACATTCAATGAGCAGTTCTTC,CASSLGGTAGTFNEQFF
-,TRBJ2-1,TRBV4-1,-,TGCGCCAGCAGCCAAGATTCGGGGTACGATGAGCAGTTCTTC,CASSQDSGYDEQFF
-,TRBJ2-3,TRBV21-1,-,TGTGCCAGCAGCTTGCGGACTAGCGGGAGCGGTTCAGATACGCAGTATTTT,CASSLRTSGSGSDTQYF
TRBD1,TRBJ1-3,TRBV28,-,TGTGCCAGCAGTCCTCCGGGACAGGCGGCTGGAAACACCATATATTTT,CASSPPGQAAGNTIYF
-,TRBJ2-2,TRBV3-1/TRBV3-2,-,TGTGCCAGCAGCCAAGACCTAACTAACACCGGGGAGCTGTTTTTT,CASSQDLTNTGELFF
-,TRBJ2-1,TRBV18,-,TGTGCCAGCTCACCAAATTCGGCAGGGCTTAACAATGAGCAGTTCTTC,CASSPNSAGLNNEQFF
-,TRBJ2-5,TRBV7-2,-,TGTGCCAGCAGCCCAGGAGGGGCCGGAGGGGAGACCCAGTACTTC,CASSPGGAGGETQYF
TRBD2,TRBJ2-7,TRBV9,-,TGTGCCAGCAGCGGGCCGACTAGCGGGAGCTCCTACGAGCAGTACTTC,CASSGPTSGSSYEQYF
TRBD2,TRBJ2-2,TRBV3-1/TRBV3-2,-,TGTGCCAGCAGCTTAAGCGGGAAGGTCGGGGAGCTGTTTTTT,CASSLSGKVGELFF
-,TRBJ2-7,TRBV25-1,-,TGTGCCAGCAGTGAATCTTCCTACGAGCAGTACTTC,CASSESSYEQYF
TRBD2,TRBJ2-1,TRBV11-3,-,TGTGCCAGCAGCTCGGGACTAGCGGGTTACAATGAGCAGTTCTTC,CASSSGLAGYNEQFF
-,TRBJ2-1,TRBV5-1,-,TGCGCCAGCAGTTCCCTATTCCAAGAGCAGTTCTTC,CASSSLFQEQFF
-,TRBJ2-7,TRBV7-7,-,TGTGCCAGCAGCCTCCCAAGGGGGAGTAACTCCTACGAGCAGTACTTC,CASSLPRGSNSYEQYF
TRBD1,TRBJ2-3,TRBV11-2,-,TGTGCCAGCAGCTTAGGGGCAGGGGGAACAGATACGCAGTATTTT,CASSLGAGGTDTQYF
TRBD1,TRBJ1-3,TRBV7-9,-,TGTGCCAGCAGCCCGGGACAGGGCGCCGGAAACACCATATATTTT,CASSPGQGAGNTIYF
TRBD1,TRBJ2-7,TRBV9,few,TGTGCCAGCAGCCCGACAGGGGATCCCGACGAGCAGTACTTC,CASSPTGDPDEQYF
TRBD1,TRBJ2-7,TRBV10-3,few,TGTGCCATCGGTCAGGGGGGACAGGGAAGGACCTACGAGCAGTACTTC,CAIGQGGQGRTYEQYF
-,TRBJ2-5,TRBV27,-,TGTGCCAGCAGTTTATCGTCGGACATGTTTGAGACCCAGTACTTC,CASSLSSDMFETQYF
-,TRBJ2-3,TRBV2,-,TGTGCCAGCAGTGAAGGGTCGCAGGTCACAGATACGCAGTATTTT,CASSEGSQVTDTQYF
-,TRBJ1-5,TRBV10-2,-,TGCGCCAGCAGTGAGCCCCCCCAGGATAGCAATCAGCCCCAGCATTTT,CASSEPPQDSNQPQHF
TRBD1,TRBJ1-1,TRBV6-5,-,TGTGCCAGCAGTTCCAGGGGGGCTGAAGCTTTCTTT,CASSSRGAEAFF
TRBD2,TRBJ2-2,TRBV4-1,-,TGCGCCAGCAGCCAAGCCTCGGGACTAGCGGGAGTCGGGGAGCTGTTTTTT,CASSQASGLAGVGELFF
-,TRBJ1-1,TRBV3-1/TRBV3-2,-,TGTGCCAGCAGCCAAGCAGGGACTGACACTGAAGCTTTCTTT,CASSQAGTDTEAFF
TRBD1,TRBJ1-6,TRBV6-2/TRBV6-3,medium-sized,TGTGCCAGCAGTTCTGCGGGACAGAGCCAGAATTCACCCCTCCACTTT,CASSSAGQSQNSPLHF
TRBD2,TRBJ2-7,TRBV5-4,few,TGTGCCAGCTCCGGGACTCGGACTAGTGGGGAGCAGTACTTC,CASSGTRTSGEQYF
TRBD1,TRBJ1-2,TRBV10-3,-,TGTGCCATCAGGGGGGACAGGGGAGGCGGCTACACCTTC,CAIRGDRGGGYTF
-,TRBJ1-2,TRBV19,once,TGTGCCAGTAGTATCGGTAGAGTAAACTATGGCTACACCTTC,CASSIGRVNYGYTF
-,TRBJ1-4,TRBV19,-,TGTGCCAGTAGTGCGGGAATGGATGAAAAACTGTTTTTT,CASSAGMDEKLFF
-,TRBJ1-2,TRBV5-6,-,TGTGCCAGCAGTATGGACGGGGGCTATGGCTACACCTTC,CASSMDGGYGYTF
TRBD1,TRBJ1-6,TRBV18,-,TGTGCCAGCTCACCAGGGACAGGGCTCTACCAGGGTTCACCCCTCCACTTT,CASSPGTGLYQGSPLHF
TRBD2,TRBJ2-7,TRBV3-1/TRBV3-2,-,TGTGCCAGCAGCCAAGGAGGAGGGACTAGCGGGAAAGTGTACTTC,CASSQGGGTSGKVYF
TRBD1,TRBJ2-3,TRBV5-1,-,TGCGCCAGCAGTTCCCCGGACAGGTTCGGAGTATCCAGAGATACGCAGTATTTT,CASSSPDRFGVSRDTQYF
TRBD2,TRBJ2-3,TRBV10-3,-,TGTGCCATCAGTGAGTCGAGCGGGAGGAGAGGAGCAGATACGCAGTATTTT,CAISESSGRRGADTQYF
-,TRBJ1-6,TRBV18,-,TGTGCCAGCTCACCACTGCAGGGGCCTAATTCACCCCTCCACTTT,CASSPLQGPNSPLHF
TRBD1,TRBJ1-2,TRBV15,few,TGTGCCACCAGCAGAGAAGAGGGTTTGGGGCCTACAGGGGGCATCGCAGGCTACACCTTC,CATSREEGLGPTGGIAGYTF
-,TRBJ1-2,TRBV3-1/TRBV3-2,few,TGTGCCAGCAGCCAACTTTCGGGGAGAGGGGGTGGCTACACCTTC,CASSQLSGRGGGYTF
-,TRBJ1-5,TRBV27,-,TGTGCCAGCAGGGCCCCGGGGAGTAGCAATCAGCCCCAGCATTTT,CASRAPGSSNQPQHF
TRBD2,TRBJ2-1,TRBV5-1,-,TGCGCCAGCAGTTTGACTAGCGGGAGTAGCAATGAGCAGTTCTTC,CASSLTSGSSNEQFF
-,TRBJ1-1,TRBV30,-,TGTGCCTGGAGTGGGTTTGAGGGCACTGAAGCTTTCTTT,CAWSGFEGTEAFF
-,TRBJ1-1,TRBV5-1,-,TGCGCCAGCAGCTTGGTTAGGGATGGAGGTACTGAAGCTTTCTTT,CASSLVRDGGTEAFF
TRBD1,TRBJ1-1,TRBV18,-,TGTGCCAGCTCACCGCTCACAGGGGGCCCGAACACTGAAGCTTTCTTT,CASSPLTGGPNTEAFF
TRBD1,TRBJ1-2,TRBV5-1,-,TGCGCCAGCAGCTCGCTAAAAGACAGGGGTAATGGCTACACCTTC,CASSSLKDRGNGYTF
TRBD1,TRBJ1-2,TRBV5-4,-,TGTGCCAGCAGCTTGGGGGGGACAGGGGATTTCTATGGCTACACCTTC,CASSLGGTGDFYGYTF
-,TRBJ2-3,TRBV24-1,once,TGTGCCACCAGTGACAACTTCAGGGGAGCAGATACGCAGTATTTT,CATSDNFRGADTQYF
-,TRBJ2-5,TRBV28,-,TGTGCCAGCATCCAGGGCAACCAAGAGACCCAGTACTTC,CASIQGNQETQYF
-,TRBJ1-1,TRBV9,-,TGTGCCAGCAGCGTAGACGGGAGTGAAGCTTTCTTT,CASSVDGSEAFF
-,TRBJ1-4,TRBV18,-,TGTGCCAGCTCACCCTACAGGGAGACTAATGAAAAACTGTTTTTT,CASSPYRETNEKLFF
TRBD1,TRBJ1-1,TRBV7-9,-,TGTGCCAGCAGCCGGGACAGGGGTACTGAAGCTTTCTTT,CASSRDRGTEAFF
-,TRBJ1-1,TRBV2,-,TGTGCCAGCAGTCCGTTGCGAGCAGGGCCCACTGAAGCTTTCTTT,CASSPLRAGPTEAFF
TRBD2,TRBJ2-7,TRBV2,-,TGTGCCAGCAGTGGCGGGGGAACTCCCTACGAGCAGTACTTC,CASSGGGTPYEQYF
-,TRBJ2-2,TRBV24-1,-,TGTGCCACCAGTGATGATGCAGAGACAGGCGGGGAGCTGTTTTTT,CATSDDAETGGELFF
-,TRBJ1-4,TRBV19,-,TGTGCCAGTAGTCCATTCGACAGTCCGCCTAATGAAAAACTGTTTTTT,CASSPFDSPPNEKLFF